One and the same sample provided the 19 T cell receptor beta chains below, sequenced in a study of blood T cells in healthy people across ages. With a J-beta primer mix and a sample-barcoded 5' primer, a second PCR ran about 7 to 11 cycles. TCRdb reanalysed the 5' RACE reads using MiXCR and keeps one entry per CDR3 protein. There are fewer than 950,000 distinct CDR3 sequences in the sample; about 36% occur only once, and approximately 12% lies in the top ten. The sequencing input was blood. The receptors come from a man younger than 30 in good health.

The chain is built from TRBV5-5 and TRBJ2-2; possible D gene TRBD2, 5 bases. Germline CDR1 SGHKS, CDR2 YYEKEE (reference sequence). The CDR3 has 15 residues. Trimming removed 0 bases at V and 3 bases at J, with 9 bases between. The CDR3 bases are TGTGCCAGCAGCTTGGGGTGGGAGCACACCGGGGAGCTGTTTTTT. Translating gives CASSLGWEHTGELFF.

This clonotype was picked up one time. At one end the junction does not follow the germline gene, possibly because of a read error. This chain uses TRBV6-5 with TRBJ2-1; D may be TRBD2 (7 bases). The CDR3 has 15 residues. Germline V gene sequence: CDR1 MNHEY, CDR2 SVGAGI. CDR3 in DNA: TGTACCAGCAGCTCCTTGGGGGGGCGGTACAATGAGCAGTTCTTC. Translating it yields CTSSSLGGRYNEQFF.

This clonotype was picked up many times. The chain joins TRBV4-3 to TRBJ2-1, with 7 bases lining up with TRBD1. This CDR3 comprises 15 residues. CDR1 and CDR2 from the germline V gene are LGHNA and YSLEER. Unmatched junction bases numbered 8, after V lost 3 bases and J lost 6 bases. The CDR3 nucleotides are TGCGCCAGCAGCCACGTGCTGCCAGGGGGCAATGAGCAGTTCTTC. It codes for CASSHVLPGGNEQFF.

With respect to this clonotype: One junction end does not reproduce the germline sequence, and a read error may be involved. The gene calls are TRBV3-1 and TRBJ2-1; D may correspond to TRBD1 or TRBD2 (6 bases each). The germline V gene encodes CDR1 LGHDT and CDR2 YNNKEL (reference sequence). The CDR3 is 14 residues long. CDR3 in amino acids: CASRQGGIHNEQFF. The CDR3 DNA follows: TGTGCCAGCAGACAAGGGGGGATCCACAATGAGCAGTTCTTC.

This clonotype was detected once. V gene TRBV23-1 combines with J gene TRBJ1-6; D is uncertain. TRBV23-1 counts as an open reading frame of uncertain function. CDR3 size: 12 residues. V lost 11 bases, J lost 4 bases, and 9 bases lay in between. CDR3 sequence (DNA): TGCGCCGCTTGTGGGTATAATTCACCCCTCCACTTT. This codes for CAACGYNSPLHF.

The chain has TRBV2 and TRBJ2-1, with 10 positions matching TRBD1. The germline V gene encodes CDR1 SNHLY and CDR2 FYNNEI. The CDR3 spans 14 residues. V was pared by 7 bases and J by 8 bases, with 8 bases of the junction left unmatched. CDR3 nucleotides: TGTGCCAGCACTAGGGACAGGGGAGTCGATGAGCAGTTCTTC. Translation gives CASTRDRGVDEQFF.

In this sample, this clonotype turned up many times. J is TRBJ2-1 and V is TRBV29-1; unclear D gene. This CDR3 is 14 amino acids long. V was trimmed by 4 bases and J by 4 bases, leaving 14 bases between them. Germline CDR1 SQVTM, CDR2 ANQGSEA. The CDR3 loop is CSVGPPPIYNEQFF. The CDR3 region has the DNA TGCAGCGTTGGCCCGCCCCCGATTTACAATGAGCAGTTCTTC.

This chain connects TRBV27 to TRBJ1-6; the D gene is possibly TRBD1 (5 bases). Between the trimmed V and J ends, which lost 4 bases and 7 bases, there was a span of 20 bases. The CDR3 consists of 17 residues. Germline V gene lookup returns CDR1 MNHEY and CDR2 SMNVEV (reference sequence). In nucleotides, the CDR3 is TGTGCCAGCAGTTACACTACTGCCGGGACGGCGAATTCACCCCTCCACTTT. Encoded protein: CASSYTTAGTANSPLHF.

This sequence joins TRBV2 and TRBJ1-2, with a possible D match to TRBD1 (6 bases). Per the germline V gene, CDR1 is SNHLY and CDR2 is FYNNEI. Trimming took 0 bases from V and 4 from J, leaving 12 bases between them. CDR3 length: 15 residues. In DNA, the CDR3 is TGTGCCAGCAGTGAAGCGCTGGGCAGGGGCTATGGCTACACCTTC. The encoded protein is CASSEALGRGYGYTF.

In the case of this clonotype: Being one base from a much bigger clone, this may be a read error. The rearrangement joins TRBV15 to TRBJ2-1; no reliable D call. Germline CDR1 reads LNHNV; CDR2 reads YYDKDF (reference sequence). Trimming cost V 0 bases and J 8 bases, with 5 bases left between them. The CDR3 is 12 residues long. CDR3 in DNA: TGTGCCACCAGCAGAGATCAATATGAGCAGTTCTTC. Amino acid sequence: CATSRDQYEQFF.

This clonotype was found a few times. The rearrangement joins TRBV14 to TRBJ2-4; D possibly corresponds to TRBD2 (5 bases). The better agreement between TRBJ2-7 and the DNA end casts doubt on the J call. This CDR3 spans 14 amino acids. In germline, CDR1 is SGHDN, CDR2 FVKESK. The CDR3, as DNA: TGTGCCAGCAGCCAAGAGTTGAGGGTCGGCGAGCAGTACTTC. This encodes CASSQELRVGEQYF.

The genes are TRBV7-2 and TRBJ2-2; D could derive from TRBD1 or TRBD2 (5 bases each). This CDR3 region has 15 residues. The V gene's germline CDR1 is SGHTA and CDR2 FQGNSA. Trimming left V 4 bases short and J 5 bases short, with 14 bases between. For the CDR3, the DNA is TGTGCCAGCAGCTACTCCGGGGCCGGGACCGGGGAGCTGTTTTTT. Translating it yields CASSYSGAGTGELFF. The full variable domain, completed using reference TRBV7-2 and TRBJ2-2, is GAGVSQSPSNKVTEKGKDVELRCDPISGHTALYWYRQSLGQGLEFLIYFQGNSAPDKSGLPSDRFSAERTGGSVSTLTIQRTQQEDSAVYLCASSYSGAGTGELFFGEGSRLTVL.

This chain connects TRBV9 to TRBJ1-1; D is ambiguous. The germline V gene encodes CDR1 SGDLS and CDR2 YYNGEE. Trimming shortened V by 3 bases and J by 1 base, and 10 bases separated the two germline ends. This CDR3 is 14 amino acids long. CDR3 in amino acids: CASSETGRNTEAFF. CDR3 nucleotide sequence: TGTGCCAGCAGCGAAACCGGGAGGAACACTGAAGCTTTCTTT.

This chain joins TRBV4-3 and TRBJ2-2; D ambiguous. This CDR3 comprises 16 residues. In germline, CDR1 is LGHNA, CDR2 YSLEER. V was pared by 3 bases and J by 1 base, with 12 bases between. The CDR3: CASSHLGRLNTGELFF. The DNA of the CDR3 is TGCGCCAGCAGCCACTTAGGACGGTTGAACACCGGGGAGCTGTTTTTT.

This chain links TRBV4-2 with TRBJ2-5; 13 bases match TRBD2. Trimming took 3 bases from V and 0 from J; bases not matched to a gene: 4. Germline V gives CDR1 LGHNA, CDR2 YNFKEQ. This CDR3 comprises 17 residues. CDR3 bases: TGTGCCAGCAGCCAGGAGACTAGCGGGAGGTACCAAGAGACCCAGTACTTC. Translating it yields CASSQETSGRYQETQYF.

This clonotype was counted between two and nine times. The chain carries TRBV29-1 and TRBJ1-1; D is unclear. The V gene lost 7 bases and the J gene lost 8 bases, with 14 bases spanning the gap. The CDR3 has 11 residues. Germline V gives CDR1 SQVTM, CDR2 ANQGSEA. The CDR3: CSALVSSEAFF. CDR3 DNA: TGCAGCGCCCTCGTAAGTTCCGAAGCTTTCTTT.

This clonotype came up a few times. V gene TRBV9 combines with J gene TRBJ2-4; unclear D gene. The ends were cut back, 0 bases at V and 13 bases at J, with 14 bases in the middle. Germline lookup yields CDR1 SGDLS and CDR2 YYNGEE. The CDR3 is 13 amino acids. CDR3 DNA: TGTGCCAGCAGCGTAGCCACCGGCGGAGAGCAGTACTTC. This translates into CASSVATGGEQYF.

This clonotype appeared a few times. This may be a read error, as it is one base from a much larger clone. The rearrangement links TRBV2 to TRBJ2-1; 8 bases are a match to TRBD2. Germline CDR1 is SNHLY and CDR2 is FYNNEI. This CDR3 spans 15 amino acids. CDR3 sequence reads: CACSLGTGGLNEQFF. The CDR3 DNA reads as TGTGCCTGCAGTTTAGGTACGGGGGGGCTCAATGAGCAGTTCTTC.

This chain joins TRBV6-6 and TRBJ1-5, with TRBD1 matching 7 bases. The CDR3 runs to 13 residues. V shed 7 bases, J shed 4 bases, and the junction held 4 bases outside the gene matches. The V gene's germline CDR1 is MNHNY and CDR2 SVGAGI (reference sequence). This CDR3 reads CASTTGANQPQHF. The CDR3 coding sequence is TGTGCCAGCACTACAGGGGCAAATCAGCCCCAGCATTTT.